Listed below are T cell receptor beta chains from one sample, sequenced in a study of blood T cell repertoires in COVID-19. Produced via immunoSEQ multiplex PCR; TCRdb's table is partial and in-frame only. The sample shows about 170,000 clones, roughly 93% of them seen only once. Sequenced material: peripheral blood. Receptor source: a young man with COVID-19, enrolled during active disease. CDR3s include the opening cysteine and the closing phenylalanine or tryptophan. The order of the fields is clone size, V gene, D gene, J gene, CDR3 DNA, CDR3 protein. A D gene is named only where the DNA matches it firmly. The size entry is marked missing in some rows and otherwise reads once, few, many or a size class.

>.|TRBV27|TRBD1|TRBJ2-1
TGTGCCAGCACCATAGCGGGACAGGGGGTCTCCTACAATGAGCAGTTCTTC
CASTIAGQGVSYNEQFF
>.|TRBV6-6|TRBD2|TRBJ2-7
TGTGCCAGCAGGGGGGCGACTAGCGGTTCCTACGAGCAGTACTTC
CASRGATSGSYEQYF
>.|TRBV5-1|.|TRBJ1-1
TGCGCCAGCAGCTTACAACACCCGAACACTGAAGCTTTCTTT
CASSLQHPNTEAFF
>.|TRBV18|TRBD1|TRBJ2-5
TGTGCCAGCTCACCCGATAGGACAGGGCGGGAGACCCAGTACTTC
CASSPDRTGRETQYF
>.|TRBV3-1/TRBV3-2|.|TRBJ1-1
TGTGCCAGCAGCCAAGGGCGGAGACGGGGCACTGAAGCTTTCTTT
CASSQGRRRGTEAFF
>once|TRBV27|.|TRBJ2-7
TGTGCCAGCAGTTTATTATCCGGTTACGAGCAGTACTTC
CASSLLSGYEQYF
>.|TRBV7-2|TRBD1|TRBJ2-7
TGTGCCAGCAGCTTAAGAGGGGGCCTAGACGAGCAGTACTTC
CASSLRGGLDEQYF
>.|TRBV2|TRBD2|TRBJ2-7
TGTGCCAGCCAGACTAGCCGGGCCTACGAGCAGTACTTC
CASQTSRAYEQYF
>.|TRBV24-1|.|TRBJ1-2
TGTGCCACCAGTGACTTCAGGGCAGACAATGGCTACACCTTC
CATSDFRADNGYTF
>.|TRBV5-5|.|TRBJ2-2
TGTGCCAGCAGCTTGGGCAACAGTTACACCGGGGAGCTGTTTTTT
CASSLGNSYTGELFF
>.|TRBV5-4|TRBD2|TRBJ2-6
TGTGCCAGCAGCATCTCACTAGCGGGGCGCTCTGGGGCCAACGTCCTGACTTTC
CASSISLAGRSGANVLTF
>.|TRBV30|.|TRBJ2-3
TGTGCCTGGAGGGCAGGGCGGGGTAGCACAGATACGCAGTATTTT
CAWRAGRGSTDTQYF
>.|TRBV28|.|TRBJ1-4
TGTGCCAGCAGAAGTTGGCGGACAGTGGGTAATGAAAAACTGTTTTTT
CASRSWRTVGNEKLFF
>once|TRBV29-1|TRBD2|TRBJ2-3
TGCAGCGTGGGACTAGCGGGAAGCACAGATACGCAGTATTTT
CSVGLAGSTDTQYF
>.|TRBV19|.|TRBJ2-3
TGTGCCAGTAGTATGATGTACGGGGATACGCAGTATTTT
CASSMMYGDTQYF
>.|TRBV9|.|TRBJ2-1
TGTGCCAGCAGCGTAGCGCTGGGGGGCTCCTACAATGAGCAGTTCTTC
CASSVALGGSYNEQFF